These 24 T cell receptor beta chains were sequenced from one sample in a study of OX40 agonist ivuxolimab in advanced cancers. Only in-frame clones appear in the TCRdb table, and some are missing; sequencing was by immunoSEQ multiplex PCR. The sample consists of 60,000 or so clones, about 86% of them appearing once. Sequences were derived from CD4+ or CD8+ T cells sorted from blood, sampled in a trial of the OX40 agonist ivuxolimab. The receptor set was obtained from an adult with an advanced solid tumor such as melanoma, head and neck, liver or kidney cancer.

V is TRBV5-5 and J is TRBJ1-2; 7 bases are a match to TRBD1. Trimming removed 0 bases from V and 5 bases from J; junction bases left unmatched: 7. The CDR3 extends over 15 amino acids. Germline V lookup: CDR1 SGHKS, CDR2 YYEKEE (reference sequence). The CDR3 spells CASSLEQGRAYGYTF. The CDR3 nucleotides read TGTGCCAGCAGCTTGGAACAGGGGCGCGCGTATGGCTACACCTTC.

V usage is TRBV2 and J usage is TRBJ2-1; no clear D. Trimming removed 4 bases at V and 9 bases at J, with 4 bases between. Germline CDR1 is SNHLY and CDR2 is FYNNEI. This CDR3 spans 10 amino acids. The CDR3 DNA is TGTGCCAGCAGTGTCAGTGAGCAGTTCTTC. This encodes CASSVSEQFF.

The chain employs TRBV19 and TRBJ2-1; 8 bases align to TRBD2. Looked up from germline, CDR1 is LNHDA and CDR2 is SQIVND (reference sequence). The CDR3 totals 15 residues. V dropped 7 bases and J dropped 2; count of bases not matched to a gene: 7. Here the CDR3 reads CASTDRGGPYNEQFF. The CDR3 DNA is TGTGCCAGTACCGACCGGGGGGGGCCCTACAATGAGCAGTTCTTC. Using reference TRBV19 and TRBJ2-1 for the parts outside the CDR3, the full variable domain is DGGITQSPKYLFRKEGQNVTLSCEQNLNHDAMYWYRQDPGQGLRLIYYSQIVNDFQKGDIAEGYSVSREKKESFPLTVTSAQKNPTAFYLCASTDRGGPYNEQFFGPGTRLTVL.

The rearrangement joins TRBV13 to TRBJ1-1; 7 bases are shared with TRBD1. Looked up from germline, CDR1 is PRHDT and CDR2 is FYEKMQ (reference sequence). The V and J ends lost 5 bases and 3 bases, in that order; junction bases with no gene match: 9. This CDR3 is built from 15 residues. The CDR3 protein is CASSLLGGADTEAFF. CDR3 nucleotide sequence: TGTGCCAGCAGCCTGCTAGGGGGCGCAGACACTGAAGCTTTCTTT.

The rearrangement joins TRBV7-9 to TRBJ2-3; D not certain. This CDR3 is 15 amino acids long. Looked up from germline, CDR1 is SEHNR and CDR2 is FQNEAQ (reference sequence). The V and J ends lost 1 base and 1 base respectively, with 9 bases between them. The CDR3 nucleotides are TGTGCCAGCAGCTTAGGGCAGGACCGCACAGATACGCAGTATTTT. This codes for CASSLGQDRTDTQYF. Full variable domain (remainder filled in from reference TRBV7-9 and TRBJ2-3): DTGVSQNPRHKITKRGQNVTFRCDPISEHNRLYWYRQTLGQGPEFLTYFQNEAQLEKSRLLSDRFSAERPKGSFSTLEIQRTEQGDSAMYLCASSLGQDRTDTQYFGPGTRLTVL.

This clone was counted between two and nine times. The chain uses TRBV14 and TRBJ2-4, with a possible D match to TRBD1 (5 bases). Trimming pared 1 base from V and 1 base from J, leaving 11 bases between. Germline assignment: CDR1 SGHDN and CDR2 FVKESK. The CDR3 runs 16 residues. CDR3 nucleotides: TGTGCCAGCAGCCAAGCGGCAGGGTTCGCCAAAAACATTCAGTACTTC. This sequence encodes CASSQAAGFAKNIQYF.

A single count supports this clone. The rearrangement links TRBV11-2 to TRBJ2-7; D not resolved. V was shortened by 1 base and J by 6 bases, with 7 bases between the two germline ends. CDR3 size: 12 residues. The V gene's germline CDR1 is SGHAT and CDR2 FQNNGV. The CDR3 DNA sequence: TGTGCCAGCAGCTTAGTGGGGATCGAGCAGTACTTC. Its protein is CASSLVGIEQYF.

The chain has TRBV7-9 and TRBJ1-2; D might be TRBD1 (5 bases). The V gene's germline CDR1 is SEHNR and CDR2 FQNEAQ (reference sequence). The CDR3 spans 19 residues. Trimming removed 5 bases from V and 1 base from J, with 26 bases in between. The chain's CDR3 is CASSPETALLQYRNYGYTF. CDR3 bases: TGTGCCAGCAGCCCTGAGACAGCTCTCCTCCAGTACCGTAACTATGGCTACACCTTC.

The CDR3 bases are TGTGCCAGTAGTTCCCGGGACAGAGCCACCCTCTATGGCTACACCTTC. Translated, it gives CASSSRDRATLYGYTF. The chain has TRBV19 and TRBJ1-2, with 7 bases that match TRBD1. With 5 bases clipped from V and 4 bases from J, the junction kept 13 bases outside the gene matches. Germline values: CDR1 LNHDA, CDR2 SQIVND (reference sequence). The CDR3 covers 16 residues.

This clone was seen a single time. V is TRBV5-1 and J is TRBJ2-2; TRBD1 matches at 7 bases. After removal of 4 bases from V and 1 base from J, the junction contained 4 bases not matched to a gene. The CDR3 covers 15 residues. Germline V gene lookup returns CDR1 SGHRS and CDR2 YFSETQ. The DNA for the CDR3 is TGCGCCAGCAGCCCCGGGACAGAGAACACCGGGGAGCTGTTTTTT. Its protein is CASSPGTENTGELFF. Based on the CDR3 plus reference TRBV5-1 and TRBJ2-2, the full variable domain is KAGVTQTPRYLIKTRGQQVTLSCSPISGHRSVSWYQQTPGQGLQFLFEYFSETQRNKGNFPGRFSGRQFSNSRSEMNVSTLELGDSALYLCASSPGTENTGELFFGEGSRLTVL.

This clone came up once. The rearrangement joins TRBV5-4 to TRBJ1-2; TRBD1 might be the D (5 bases). This CDR3 spans 14 amino acids. V lost 4 bases and J 4 bases, leaving 14 bases between the germline ends. Germline values: CDR1 SGHNT, CDR2 YYREEE (reference sequence). The DNA of the CDR3 is TGTGCCAGCAGCCCCCCCGGGACGGCCTATGGCTACACCTTC. This gives the protein CASSPPGTAYGYTF.

This clone was counted a single time. The V and J genes are TRBV28 and TRBJ1-2; maybe TRBD1 (6 bases). V shed 7 bases and J shed 7 bases, with 19 bases lying between them. The CDR3 length is 14 residues. Germline-derived CDR1 and CDR2 are MDHEN and SYDVKM. The CDR3 here is CASKEVGGVSGYTF. CDR3 sequence (DNA): TGTGCCAGCAAGGAGGTCGGGGGCGTGAGTGGCTACACCTTC.

The chain uses TRBV10-2 and TRBJ2-1; 11 bases are shared with TRBD2. Germline V gene sequence: CDR1 WSHSY, CDR2 SAAADI. Unmatched junction bases numbered 10, after V lost 3 bases and J lost 9 bases. The length of the CDR3 is 16 residues. The CDR3 DNA is TGCGCCAGCAGTGACATTATAGCGGGGGGGCCGAGTGAGCAGTTCTTC. Protein: CASSDIIAGGPSEQFF.

The V call is TRBV4-3, the J call TRBJ1-5, with D uncertain. Germline V gene data show CDR1 as LGHNA and CDR2 as YSLEER. This CDR3 comprises 17 residues. Between the trimmed V and J ends, which lost 0 bases and 0 bases, there was a span of 12 bases. CDR3 sequence (DNA): TGCGCCAGCAGCCAAGACACCTCAAAAACTAGCAATCAGCCCCAGCATTTT. This encodes CASSQDTSKTSNQPQHF.

The gene calls are TRBV2 and TRBJ2-1; 9 positions agree with TRBD1. V shed 6 bases and J 5 bases; nucleotides not matched to a gene: 8. Germline V gives CDR1 SNHLY, CDR2 FYNNEI. The CDR3 loop spans 15 amino acids. The CDR3 reads CASRKGQGINNEQFF. The CDR3 DNA reads TGTGCCAGCAGGAAGGGACAGGGTATCAACAATGAGCAGTTCTTC.

The genes are TRBV7-9 and TRBJ2-2; D perhaps matches TRBD2 (6 bases). Germline V gene sequence: CDR1 SEHNR, CDR2 FQNEAQ (reference sequence). The length of the CDR3 is 17 residues. Trimming pared 5 bases from V and 6 bases from J, leaving 22 bases between. In DNA, the CDR3 is TGTGCCAGCAGCCACCTTGGTCACGGGGGTATCGCCGGGGAGCTGTTTTTT. Translation: CASSHLGHGGIAGELFF.

This clone has only a few counts. This chain links TRBV7-8 with TRBJ2-7, with D perhaps TRBD1 (5 bases). The CDR3 runs 13 residues. Germline CDR1 is SGHVS and CDR2 is FQNEAQ. With 1 base removed from V and 4 bases from J, the gap between germline ends came to 8 bases. DNA for the CDR3: TGTGCCAGCAGCTTAGGGGGCATTTACGAGCAGTACTTC. Translation gives CASSLGGIYEQYF.

V usage is TRBV11-2 and J usage is TRBJ1-4; 9 bases are a match to TRBD1. This CDR3 spans 13 amino acids. Germline V gene data show CDR1 as SGHAT and CDR2 as FQNNGV. The J segment lost 11 bases and the V segment lost 1 base, leaving 2 bases of the junction unmatched. This CDR3 reads CASSLGTGVKLFF. Here the CDR3 DNA reads TGTGCCAGCAGCTTAGGGACAGGGGTGAAACTGTTTTTT.

This chain joins TRBV7-9 and TRBJ2-7; TRBD2 aligns across 8 bases. The CDR3 covers 15 residues. In germline, CDR1 is SEHNR, CDR2 FQNEAQ (reference sequence). Losses at the gene ends were 5 bases for V and 6 bases for J; bases not matched to a gene: 12. The CDR3 here is CASSPPGWSGGEQYF. CDR3 coding DNA: TGTGCCAGCAGCCCGCCCGGGTGGAGCGGGGGCGAGCAGTACTTC.

This clone came up once. The chain links TRBV15 to TRBJ1-1; D perhaps matches TRBD1 (5 bases). Germline lookup yields CDR1 LNHNV and CDR2 YYDKDF (reference sequence). The ends were cut back, 8 bases at V and 1 base at J, with 11 bases in the middle. The CDR3 runs to 13 residues. The CDR3 region has the DNA TGTGCCACCCGACAGTCCTCGAACACTGAAGCTTTCTTT. Its translation: CATRQSSNTEAFF.

The rearrangement links TRBV12-5 to TRBJ1-2, with 10 bases that match TRBD1. With 7 bases clipped from V and 6 bases from J, the junction kept 5 bases outside the gene matches. This CDR3 comprises 13 residues. Germline lookup yields CDR1 LGHNT and CDR2 FRNRAP. CDR3: CASASGTGDGYTF. The CDR3 nucleotides are TGTGCTAGTGCCTCCGGGACAGGGGATGGCTACACCTTC.

The chain couples TRBV7-9 to TRBJ1-2, with unresolved D. This CDR3 contains 15 residues. V lost 4 bases and J lost 5, with 17 bases in between. Germline V lookup: CDR1 SEHNR, CDR2 FQNEAQ (reference sequence). The CDR3 DNA sequence: TGTGCCAGCAGCTCCCCCCTCCGTGGGAATTATGGCTACACCTTC. It is translated as CASSSPLRGNYGYTF. Full variable domain (remainder filled in from reference TRBV7-9 and TRBJ1-2): DTGVSQNPRHKITKRGQNVTFRCDPISEHNRLYWYRQTLGQGPEFLTYFQNEAQLEKSRLLSDRFSAERPKGSFSTLEIQRTEQGDSAMYLCASSSPLRGNYGYTFGSGTRLTVV.

The V and J genes are TRBV27 and TRBJ2-1; D is possibly TRBD1 (6 bases). This CDR3 has 13 amino acids. V was clipped by 4 bases and J by 4 bases, with 8 bases between them. The germline V gene encodes CDR1 MNHEY and CDR2 SMNVEV (reference sequence). CDR3 region: CASSYTGYNEQFF. CDR3 sequence (DNA): TGTGCCAGCAGTTACACAGGGTACAATGAGCAGTTCTTC.

V usage is TRBV4-1 and J usage is TRBJ2-1, with D tentatively TRBD1 (6 bases). V was shortened by 8 bases and J by 5 bases, with 10 bases between the two germline ends. CDR3 size: 12 residues. CDR1 and CDR2 from the germline V gene are MGHRA and YSYEKL. The chain's CDR3 is CASADRNNEQFF. The CDR3 coding sequence is TGCGCCAGCGCGGACAGAAACAATGAGCAGTTCTTC.